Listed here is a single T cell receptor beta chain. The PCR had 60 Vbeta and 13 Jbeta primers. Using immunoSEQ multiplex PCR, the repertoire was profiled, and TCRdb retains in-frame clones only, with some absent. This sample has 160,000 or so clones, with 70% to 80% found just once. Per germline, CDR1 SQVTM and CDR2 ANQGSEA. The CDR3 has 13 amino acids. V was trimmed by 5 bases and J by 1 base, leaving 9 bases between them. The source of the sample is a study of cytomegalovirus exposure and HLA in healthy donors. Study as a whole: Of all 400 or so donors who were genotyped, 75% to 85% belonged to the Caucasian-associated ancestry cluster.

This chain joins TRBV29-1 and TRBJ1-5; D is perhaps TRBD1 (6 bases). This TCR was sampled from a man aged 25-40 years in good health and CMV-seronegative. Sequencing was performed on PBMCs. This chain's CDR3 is CSVLTGSNQPQHF. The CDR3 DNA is TGCAGCGTTCTTACAGGGAGCAATCAGCCCCAGCATTTT.